The sequence of this TCR beta chain was determined in a study of T cell repertoires in cytomegalovirus infection (dated by TCRdb to between 2017 and 2020). Broadly, across the study: The peptide stimulations were aimed at well-studied HLA-B-restricted epitopes as well as recently identified HLA-C-restricted CMV epitopes, whose presentation resists viral immunomodulation. The HLA type of each donor mattered for the analysis, because public TCR beta signatures pointed to carriage of CMV infection along with the matching HLA type. Overall results and qualifications from the work: The ex vivo response was dominated by HLA-C-restricted CMV-specific TCR beta clonotypes, which also provided the single most frequent clonotype in two of eight donors. Cumulative frequency of public TCR beta family members discriminated carriers of CMV infection plus the relevant HLA type in this cohort and an independent roughly 340-donor cohort.

The treatment or condition tag for this specimen amounts to: in vitro stimulation with specific CMV peptide epitopes to enrich CMV-specific T cells. In its sample, this clonotype was seen many times. Which antigen it targets is not known. No base quality information exists; no much larger clone differs at one position. Sequencing took place on an Illumina HiSeq 1500. The public reads were reanalyzed by TCRdb: fastp trimming at Q25, MiXCR alignment, in-frame beta chains only. All rows with the same CDR3 protein become a single entry with the most common DNA and genes. Here the sample has 370,000 or so distinct CDR3 sequences; around a third occur a single time. Roughly 14% of the sample lies in the top ten. Sequences SGHTA (CDR1) and FQGNSA (CDR2) are obtained from the germline V gene. V is cut by 5 bases and J by 2 bases, and the space between the germline ends is 9 bases. The CDR3 goes from the cysteine to the phenylalanine over 13 residues. Of the read, only the CDR3 DNA is kept; its 39 bases are in frame from base 1.

The V and J segments used are TRBV7-2 and TRBJ1-2; the D gene lacks a confident call. Sequences were derived from cultured PBMCs, sampled from culture after CMV antigen stimulation. The origin of this receptor is a human donor in good health (CMV status not recorded). Some clones in this sample may be carry-over from other donors' samples. The DNA sequence is TGTGCCAGCAGCATTACAACAAACTATGGCTACACCTTC. Its translation reads: CASSITTNYGYTF.